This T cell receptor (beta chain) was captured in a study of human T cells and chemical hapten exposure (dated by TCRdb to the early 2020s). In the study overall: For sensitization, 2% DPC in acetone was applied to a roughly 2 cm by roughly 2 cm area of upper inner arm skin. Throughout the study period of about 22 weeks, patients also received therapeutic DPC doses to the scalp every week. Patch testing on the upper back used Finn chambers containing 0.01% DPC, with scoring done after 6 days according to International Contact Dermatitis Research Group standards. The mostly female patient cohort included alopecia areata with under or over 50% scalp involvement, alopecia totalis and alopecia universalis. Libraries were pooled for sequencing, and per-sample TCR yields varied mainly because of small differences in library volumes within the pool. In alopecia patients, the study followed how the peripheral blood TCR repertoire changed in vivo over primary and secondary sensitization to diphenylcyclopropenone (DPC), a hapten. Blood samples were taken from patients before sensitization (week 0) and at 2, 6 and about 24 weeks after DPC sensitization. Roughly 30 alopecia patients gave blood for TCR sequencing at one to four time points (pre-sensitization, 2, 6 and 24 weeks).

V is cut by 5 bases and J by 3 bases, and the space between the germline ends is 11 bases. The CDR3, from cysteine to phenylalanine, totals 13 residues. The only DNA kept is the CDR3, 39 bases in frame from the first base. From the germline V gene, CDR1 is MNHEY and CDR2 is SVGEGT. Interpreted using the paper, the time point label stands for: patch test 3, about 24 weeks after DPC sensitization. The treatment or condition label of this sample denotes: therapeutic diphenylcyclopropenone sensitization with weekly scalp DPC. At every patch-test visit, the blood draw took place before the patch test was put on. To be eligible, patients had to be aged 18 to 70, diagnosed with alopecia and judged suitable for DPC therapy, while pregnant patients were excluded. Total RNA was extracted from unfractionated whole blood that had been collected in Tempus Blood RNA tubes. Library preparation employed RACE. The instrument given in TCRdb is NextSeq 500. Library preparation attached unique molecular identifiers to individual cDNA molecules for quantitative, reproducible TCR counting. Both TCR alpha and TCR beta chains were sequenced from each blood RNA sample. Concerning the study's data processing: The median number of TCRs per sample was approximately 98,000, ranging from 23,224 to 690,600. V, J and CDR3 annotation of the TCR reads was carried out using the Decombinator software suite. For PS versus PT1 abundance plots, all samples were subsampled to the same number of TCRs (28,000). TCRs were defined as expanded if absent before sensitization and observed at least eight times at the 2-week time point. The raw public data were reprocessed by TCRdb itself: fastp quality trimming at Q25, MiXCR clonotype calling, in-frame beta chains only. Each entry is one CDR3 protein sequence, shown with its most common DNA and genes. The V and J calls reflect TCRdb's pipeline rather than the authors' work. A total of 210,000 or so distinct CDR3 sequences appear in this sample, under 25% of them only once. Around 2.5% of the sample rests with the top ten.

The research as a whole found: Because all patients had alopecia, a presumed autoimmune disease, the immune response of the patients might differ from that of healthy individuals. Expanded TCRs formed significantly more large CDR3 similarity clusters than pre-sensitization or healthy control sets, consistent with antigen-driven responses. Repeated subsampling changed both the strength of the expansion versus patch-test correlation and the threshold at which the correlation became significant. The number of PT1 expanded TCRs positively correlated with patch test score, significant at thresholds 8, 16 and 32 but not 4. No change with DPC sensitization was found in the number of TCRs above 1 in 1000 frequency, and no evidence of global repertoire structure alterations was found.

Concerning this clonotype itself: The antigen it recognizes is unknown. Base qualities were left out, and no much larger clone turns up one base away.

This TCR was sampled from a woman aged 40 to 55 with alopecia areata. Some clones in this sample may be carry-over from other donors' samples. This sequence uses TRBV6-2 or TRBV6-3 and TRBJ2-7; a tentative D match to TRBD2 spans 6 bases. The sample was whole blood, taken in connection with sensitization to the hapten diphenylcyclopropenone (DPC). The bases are TGTGCCAGCAGTGACCGGGACTTCTACGAGCAGTACTTC. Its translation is CASSDRDFYEQYF.